The rows below give T cell receptor beta chains drawn from one sample of a study of cytomegalovirus exposure and HLA in healthy donors. TCRdb's table, derived via immunoSEQ multiplex PCR, lists solely in-frame clones and lacks some. Of around 140,000 clones in the sample, about two thirds were seen once. The sequencing input was PBMCs. The receptor source for this set is a woman between 18 and 29 years old in good health and CMV-seronegative. Each CDR3 is given with its conserved first and last residue. A D gene is named only where the DNA matches it firmly. Size values are once, few and many counts, or a class for expanded clones, and some rows have none.

abundance,v_gene,d_gene,j_gene,len,CDR3nt,CDR3aa
once,TRBV7-9,TRBD1,TRBJ2-7,14,TGTGCCAGCAGCAGTGGGGACAGCTCCTACGAGCAGTACTTC,CASSSGDSSYEQYF
NA,TRBV5-1,NA,TRBJ1-1,13,TGCGCCAGCAGCTTGGCCGGGACACCTGAAGCTTTCTTT,CASSLAGTPEAFF
NA,TRBV28,TRBD1,TRBJ1-2,15,TGTGCCAGCAGTCAGGGACAGTGGATTAACTATGGCTACACCTTC,CASSQGQWINYGYTF
NA,TRBV18,TRBD2,TRBJ2-2,15,TGTGCCAGCTCACGACTAGCGGGATTCACCGGGGAGCTGTTTTTT,CASSRLAGFTGELFF
NA,TRBV7-3,TRBD1,TRBJ2-2,16,TGTGCCAGCAGCCCCGGACAGGTCGCGAACACCGGGGAGCTGTTTTTT,CASSPGQVANTGELFF
NA,TRBV18,NA,TRBJ2-1,17,TGTGCCAGCTCAAACCGGGACAGTGGGGGGTCACACAATGAGCAGTTCTTC,CASSNRDSGGSHNEQFF
NA,TRBV5-1,TRBD1,TRBJ1-2,12,TGCGCCAGCAGCTGGGACAGCCATGGCTACACCTTC,CASSWDSHGYTF
few,TRBV5-1,TRBD2,TRBJ2-5,17,TGCGCCAGCAGCTACACCCTAACGGCGGGAGCTTGGGAGACCCAGTACTTC,CASSYTLTAGAWETQYF
NA,TRBV7-2,TRBD1,TRBJ2-1,14,TGTGCCAGCAGCTCTTCAGGGGGCCACAATGAGCAGTTCTTC,CASSSSGGHNEQFF
few,TRBV7-7,TRBD1,TRBJ2-5,16,TGTGCCAGCAGCTTAGCCCTCCGCGACAGGGGAGAGACCCAGTACTTC,CASSLALRDRGETQYF
NA,TRBV4-3,NA,TRBJ2-1,16,TGCGCCAGCAGCCAAGAACCAGGGAAAGTTTCGGGTGAGCAGTTCTTC,CASSQEPGKVSGEQFF
NA,TRBV18,NA,TRBJ1-5,14,TGTGCCAGCTCACCACGGGACATGAATCAGCCCCAGCATTTT,CASSPRDMNQPQHF
NA,TRBV21-1,NA,TRBJ2-2,18,TGTGCCAGCAGCAAAGAATGGGGCGGGGGCTGGAACACCGGGGAGCTGTTTTTT,CASSKEWGGGWNTGELFF
NA,TRBV7-8,NA,TRBJ1-1,12,TGTGCCAGCAGCTTAGCTACAGGTGTAGCTTTCTTT,CASSLATGVAFF
NA,TRBV7-2,TRBD2,TRBJ2-1,16,TGTGCCAGCAGCTTAGTTGGGACTAGCGGATACAATGAGCAGTTCTTC,CASSLVGTSGYNEQFF
NA,TRBV6-1,NA,TRBJ1-2,14,TGTGCCAGCAGTGCTCTTACAGGGTACTATGGCTACACCTTC,CASSALTGYYGYTF
few,TRBV6-5,TRBD1,TRBJ2-7,14,TGTGCCAGCAGCTCCCGACAGGGGGCTATCGAGCAGTACTTC,CASSSRQGAIEQYF
NA,TRBV10-3,NA,TRBJ1-1,13,TGTGCCATTCAGACCACAGGGAAGACTGAAGCTTTCTTT,CAIQTTGKTEAFF
NA,TRBV4-1,TRBD2,TRBJ2-1,14,TGCGCCAGCAGCCAAGCTCCACTAGCGCAGGAGCAGTTCTTC,CASSQAPLAQEQFF
NA,TRBV7-2,NA,TRBJ1-1,13,TGTGCCAGCAGCTTGGGGGCTGGCACTGAAGCTTTCTTT,CASSLGAGTEAFF
NA,TRBV29-1,TRBD1,TRBJ1-1,14,TGCAGCGTTGAAGAGACAGGGGCATCCACTGAAGCTTTCTTT,CSVEETGASTEAFF
once,TRBV19,NA,TRBJ2-6,16,TGTGCCAGTAGTAGGGCATCCACCTCTGGGGCCAACGTCCTGACTTTC,CASSRASTSGANVLTF
NA,TRBV29-1,NA,TRBJ2-1,16,TGCAGCGAACTAGATATGGCGGGGTCTTCCTACAATGAGCAGTTCTTC,CSELDMAGSSYNEQFF
NA,TRBV19,NA,TRBJ2-2,16,TGTGCCAGTGCGGGACTTCAGTCGGGGAAAACCGGGGAGCTGTTTTTT,CASAGLQSGKTGELFF
NA,TRBV13,NA,TRBJ2-3,15,TGTGCCAGCAGCTCAGGAGATACTAGCACAGATACGCAGTATTTT,CASSSGDTSTDTQYF
NA,TRBV5-5,NA,TRBJ1-1,13,TGTGCCAGCAGCTTACCGGGCGGGACTGAAGCTTTCTTT,CASSLPGGTEAFF
NA,TRBV19,NA,TRBJ2-2,12,TGTGCCAGTAACAGTTTCACCGGGGAGCTGTTTTTT,CASNSFTGELFF
few,TRBV6-4,TRBD1,TRBJ2-2,17,TGTGCCAGCAGTGCCAACGACAGGGGCAGTCACACCGGGGAGCTGTTTTTT,CASSANDRGSHTGELFF
NA,TRBV5-1,NA,TRBJ1-4,15,TGCGCCAGCAGCTTGGGACCCGGGAGTAATGAAAAACTGTTTTTT,CASSLGPGSNEKLFF
NA,TRBV11-3,NA,TRBJ1-1,14,TGTGCCAGCAGCCTGGGCGGGGAATTCACTGAAGCTTTCTTT,CASSLGGEFTEAFF
NA,TRBV18,NA,TRBJ1-1,15,TGTGCCAGCTCCTCTCAGGGGTTTGGGGACACTGAAGCTTTCTTT,CASSSQGFGDTEAFF
NA,TRBV4-2,NA,TRBJ2-1,13,TGTGCCAGCAGCCAAGGACTGTTCAATGAGCAGTTCTTC,CASSQGLFNEQFF
NA,TRBV10-3,TRBD2,TRBJ2-7,15,TGTGCCATCAGTGTCGGACTAGCGGGGAACTACGAGCAGTACTTC,CAISVGLAGNYEQYF
NA,TRBV6-5,TRBD1,TRBJ2-7,16,TGTGCCAGCAGTTACCCCGGGGGGACAGGGAGTTACGAGCAGTACTTC,CASSYPGGTGSYEQYF
NA,TRBV28,TRBD1,TRBJ1-2,16,TGTGCCAGTCAATCGGGACAGGCACTTCAATTCTATGGCTACACCTTC,CASQSGQALQFYGYTF
NA,TRBV5-1,TRBD2,TRBJ2-3,15,TGCGCCAGCAGCTTGGCAGCGGGAGCGGCAGATACGCAGTATTTT,CASSLAAGAADTQYF
NA,TRBV7-9,NA,TRBJ2-1,17,TGTGCCAGCAGCTTATTAGGGGGAAGGGCCTCCTACAATGAGCAGTTCTTC,CASSLLGGRASYNEQFF
few,TRBV6-5,NA,TRBJ1-2,15,TGTGCCAGCAGCTATGGGACATCGGGGTCCTATGGCTACACCTTC,CASSYGTSGSYGYTF